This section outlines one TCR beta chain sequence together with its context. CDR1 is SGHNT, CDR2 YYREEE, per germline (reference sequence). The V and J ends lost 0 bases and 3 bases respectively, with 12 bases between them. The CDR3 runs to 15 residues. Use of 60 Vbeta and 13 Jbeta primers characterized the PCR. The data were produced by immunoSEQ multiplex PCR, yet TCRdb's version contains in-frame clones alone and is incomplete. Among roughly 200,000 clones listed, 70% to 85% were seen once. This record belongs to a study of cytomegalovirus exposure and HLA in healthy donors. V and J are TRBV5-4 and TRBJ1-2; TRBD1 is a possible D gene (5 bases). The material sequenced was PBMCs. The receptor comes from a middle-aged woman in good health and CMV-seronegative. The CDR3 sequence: CASSLALDRDYGYTF. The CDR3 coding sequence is TGTGCCAGCAGCTTGGCCCTCGACAGAGACTATGGCTACACCTTC.